The rows below give T cell receptor beta chains drawn from one sample of a study of cytomegalovirus exposure and HLA in healthy donors. Only in-frame clones appear in the TCRdb table, and some are missing; sequencing was by immunoSEQ multiplex PCR. Among approximately 250,000 clones listed, around 83% were seen once. Source material: PBMCs. The receptor source for this set is a girl under 10 years old in good health and CMV-seronegative. Both conserved end residues are part of each CDR3. Each record gives: J gene, D gene, clone size, V gene, CDR3 protein, CDR3 DNA. The D gene is left open where the match is weak. Clone size, where shown, is once, few, many, or a class for clones that have expanded.

j_call: TRBJ2-4
d_call: .
clone_size: .
v_call: TRBV6-5
cdr3_aa: CASSLDRSKNIQYF
cdr3_nt: TGTGCCAGCAGCCTTGACAGGAGCAAAAACATTCAGTACTTC

j_call: TRBJ2-7
d_call: .
clone_size: .
v_call: TRBV9
cdr3_aa: CASSVGGSGTYEQYF
cdr3_nt: TGTGCCAGCAGCGTAGGCGGTAGCGGTACCTACGAGCAGTACTTC

j_call: TRBJ1-3
d_call: TRBD1
clone_size: .
v_call: TRBV7-6
cdr3_aa: CASSFRDRGLDTIYF
cdr3_nt: TGTGCCAGCAGCTTCCGGGACAGGGGGCTGGACACCATATATTTT

j_call: TRBJ2-7
d_call: .
clone_size: .
v_call: TRBV5-1
cdr3_aa: CASSTRGNPYEQYF
cdr3_nt: TGCGCCAGCAGCACCCGGGGTAACCCCTACGAGCAGTACTTC

j_call: TRBJ2-1
d_call: TRBD2
clone_size: once
v_call: TRBV5-1
cdr3_aa: CASSKAGGPAIEQFF
cdr3_nt: TGCGCCAGCAGTAAAGCGGGAGGACCAGCCATTGAGCAGTTCTTC

j_call: TRBJ1-5
d_call: .
clone_size: .
v_call: TRBV6-4
cdr3_aa: CASITDSNCHSNQPQHF
cdr3_nt: TGTGCCAGCATTACGGACAGCAACTGTCATAGCAATCAGCCCCAGCATTTT

j_call: TRBJ1-3
d_call: .
clone_size: .
v_call: TRBV2
cdr3_aa: CASSGRPDTIYF
cdr3_nt: TGTGCCAGCAGTGGGAGGCCGGACACCATATATTTT

j_call: TRBJ2-5
d_call: .
clone_size: .
v_call: TRBV7-7
cdr3_aa: CASSPNLGETQYF
cdr3_nt: TGTGCCAGCAGCCCCAATCTCGGGGAGACCCAGTACTTC

j_call: TRBJ1-5
d_call: .
clone_size: .
v_call: TRBV19
cdr3_aa: CASRSDSRGYQPQHF
cdr3_nt: TGTGCCAGTAGATCGGACAGTCGGGGTTATCAGCCCCAGCATTTT

j_call: TRBJ1-6
d_call: TRBD1
clone_size: .
v_call: TRBV4-1
cdr3_aa: CASSQGTGYSPLHF
cdr3_nt: TGCGCCAGCAGCCAAGGGACAGGGTATTCACCCCTCCACTTT

j_call: TRBJ1-4
d_call: .
clone_size: once
v_call: TRBV5-4
cdr3_aa: CASSRHTNEKLFF
cdr3_nt: TGTGCCAGCAGCCGACACACCAATGAAAAACTGTTTTTT

j_call: TRBJ1-1
d_call: TRBD1
clone_size: .
v_call: TRBV2
cdr3_aa: CASGGRGRITEAFF
cdr3_nt: TGTGCCAGCGGGGGCAGGGGGCGAATCACTGAAGCTTTCTTT

j_call: TRBJ2-5
d_call: TRBD1
clone_size: .
v_call: TRBV5-1
cdr3_aa: CASSQGAWETQYF
cdr3_nt: TGCGCCAGCAGTCAGGGGGCTTGGGAGACCCAGTACTTC

j_call: TRBJ1-3
d_call: .
clone_size: .
v_call: TRBV6-5
cdr3_aa: CASRQQGGGNTIYF
cdr3_nt: TGTGCCAGCAGGCAACAGGGCGGTGGAAACACCATATATTTT

j_call: TRBJ2-7
d_call: .
clone_size: .
v_call: TRBV30
cdr3_aa: CAWKGGYEQYF
cdr3_nt: TGTGCCTGGAAAGGGGGTTACGAGCAGTACTTC

j_call: TRBJ1-2
d_call: TRBD1
clone_size: .
v_call: TRBV4-2
cdr3_aa: CASSPGQIYGYTF
cdr3_nt: TGTGCCAGCAGCCCGGGACAGATCTATGGCTACACCTTC

j_call: TRBJ1-2
d_call: .
clone_size: .
v_call: TRBV20-1
cdr3_aa: CSARDEPRYTF
cdr3_nt: TGCAGTGCTAGAGATGAGCCTCGCTACACCTTC

j_call: TRBJ2-7
d_call: TRBD1
clone_size: few
v_call: TRBV6-9
cdr3_aa: CASSYSRTGKPYEQYF
cdr3_nt: TGTGCCAGCAGTTATTCCCGGACAGGGAAACCCTACGAGCAGTACTTC

j_call: TRBJ2-4
d_call: TRBD2
clone_size: once
v_call: TRBV15
cdr3_aa: CATRLAGERGNIQYF
cdr3_nt: TGTGCCACCCGACTAGCGGGAGAGCGCGGAAACATTCAGTACTTC

j_call: TRBJ2-3
d_call: TRBD2
clone_size: once
v_call: TRBV4-2
cdr3_aa: CASSQAGGGASDTQYF
cdr3_nt: TGTGCCAGCAGCCAAGCGGGCGGGGGGGCTTCAGATACGCAGTATTTT

j_call: TRBJ2-5
d_call: .
clone_size: .
v_call: TRBV7-9
cdr3_aa: CASSLGGLETQYF
cdr3_nt: TGTGCCAGCAGCTTAGGGGGGCTTGAGACCCAGTACTTC

j_call: TRBJ2-2
d_call: TRBD1
clone_size: .
v_call: TRBV5-1
cdr3_aa: CASSPGQGELFF
cdr3_nt: TGCGCCAGCAGCCCGGGACAGGGGGAGCTGTTTTTT

j_call: TRBJ1-2
d_call: .
clone_size: .
v_call: TRBV6-1
cdr3_aa: CASSEQNYGYTF
cdr3_nt: TGTGCCAGCAGTGAACAAAACTATGGCTACACCTTC

j_call: TRBJ1-3
d_call: TRBD1
clone_size: .
v_call: TRBV11-2
cdr3_aa: CASSLTGVNTIYF
cdr3_nt: TGTGCCAGCAGCTTAACAGGGGTGAACACCATATATTTT

j_call: TRBJ2-6
d_call: .
clone_size: .
v_call: TRBV7-8
cdr3_aa: CASGPQAGANVLTF
cdr3_nt: TGTGCCAGCGGGCCCCAGGCCGGGGCCAACGTCCTGACTTTC

j_call: TRBJ2-7
d_call: .
clone_size: .
v_call: TRBV4-1
cdr3_aa: CASSPSRTGYEQYF
cdr3_nt: TGCGCCAGCAGCCCCTCCAGGACTGGCTACGAGCAGTACTTC

j_call: TRBJ1-3
d_call: .
clone_size: .
v_call: TRBV11-3
cdr3_aa: CASLNGLGSSGNTIYF
cdr3_nt: TGTGCCAGCCTCAATGGACTGGGGAGCTCTGGAAACACCATATATTTT

j_call: TRBJ2-5
d_call: TRBD2
clone_size: .
v_call: TRBV4-1
cdr3_aa: CASSPRTSGAKETQYF
cdr3_nt: TGCGCCAGCAGCCCTCGGACTAGCGGGGCGAAGGAGACCCAGTACTTC

j_call: TRBJ2-7
d_call: .
clone_size: .
v_call: TRBV6-1
cdr3_aa: CASTRVQPYEQYF
cdr3_nt: TGTGCCAGCACGAGGGTCCAACCATACGAGCAGTACTTC

j_call: TRBJ1-4
d_call: .
clone_size: .
v_call: TRBV25-1
cdr3_aa: CASSEGAAYNEKLFF
cdr3_nt: TGTGCCAGCAGTGAAGGGGCAGCTTATAATGAAAAACTGTTTTTT

j_call: TRBJ2-1
d_call: TRBD1
clone_size: .
v_call: TRBV5-6
cdr3_aa: CASSAGTGGREQFF
cdr3_nt: TGTGCCAGCAGCGCCGGGACAGGGGGCAGGGAGCAGTTCTTC

j_call: TRBJ2-3
d_call: TRBD2
clone_size: once
v_call: TRBV5-4
cdr3_aa: CASIRSLAGVTDTQYF
cdr3_nt: TGTGCCAGCATCCGGTCGCTAGCGGGAGTCACAGATACGCAGTATTTT

j_call: TRBJ1-2
d_call: TRBD1
clone_size: .
v_call: TRBV14
cdr3_aa: CASSQFQGAGGYTF
cdr3_nt: TGTGCCAGCAGCCAATTCCAGGGGGCGGGTGGCTACACCTTC

j_call: TRBJ2-1
d_call: .
clone_size: .
v_call: TRBV28
cdr3_aa: CASSLLGRAGGWEQFF
cdr3_nt: TGTGCCAGCAGTTTATTAGGGAGGGCAGGGGGCTGGGAGCAGTTCTTC

j_call: TRBJ2-5
d_call: TRBD2
clone_size: once
v_call: TRBV7-6
cdr3_aa: CASSLALTAGGLETQYF
cdr3_nt: TGTGCCAGCAGCTTAGCGCTAACAGCGGGGGGCCTAGAGACCCAGTACTTC

j_call: TRBJ2-5
d_call: .
clone_size: .
v_call: TRBV5-4
cdr3_aa: CASSLGLRETQYF
cdr3_nt: TGTGCCAGCAGCCTGGGATTGAGGGAGACCCAGTACTTC

j_call: TRBJ2-2
d_call: .
clone_size: .
v_call: TRBV11-2
cdr3_aa: CASSLTLAPVNTGELFF
cdr3_nt: TGTGCCAGCAGCTTAACCTTAGCCCCGGTGAACACCGGGGAGCTGTTTTTT

j_call: TRBJ2-7
d_call: TRBD1
clone_size: .
v_call: TRBV29-1
cdr3_aa: CSVLGQGAYEQYF
cdr3_nt: TGCAGCGTTTTAGGGCAGGGGGCCTACGAGCAGTACTTC

j_call: TRBJ1-5
d_call: .
clone_size: .
v_call: TRBV19
cdr3_aa: CASRPTVSNQPQHF
cdr3_nt: TGTGCCAGTAGACCGACAGTTAGCAATCAGCCCCAGCATTTT

j_call: TRBJ2-3
d_call: TRBD1
clone_size: .
v_call: TRBV19
cdr3_aa: CASSRTGGTDTQYF
cdr3_nt: TGTGCCAGTAGTAGGACAGGGGGAACAGATACGCAGTATTTT

j_call: TRBJ2-5
d_call: TRBD2
clone_size: .
v_call: TRBV5-1
cdr3_aa: CASSSGGAQETQYF
cdr3_nt: TGCGCCAGCAGCTCCGGGGGGGCCCAAGAGACCCAGTACTTC

j_call: TRBJ1-2
d_call: TRBD1
clone_size: .
v_call: TRBV27
cdr3_aa: CASRRQGVNGYTF
cdr3_nt: TGTGCCAGCAGGAGGCAGGGGGTCAATGGCTACACCTTC

j_call: TRBJ2-5
d_call: .
clone_size: .
v_call: TRBV29-1
cdr3_aa: CSVEKGQGETQYF
cdr3_nt: TGCAGCGTTGAAAAGGGTCAGGGAGAGACCCAGTACTTC

j_call: TRBJ2-1
d_call: TRBD1
clone_size: .
v_call: TRBV11-3
cdr3_aa: CASSLGGYRGLNNEQFF
cdr3_nt: TGTGCCAGCAGCTTGGGGGGGTACAGGGGGCTGAACAATGAGCAGTTCTTC

j_call: TRBJ1-1
d_call: TRBD1
clone_size: few
v_call: TRBV6-6
cdr3_aa: CASSGDRGRGAFF
cdr3_nt: TGTGCCAGCAGCGGCGACAGGGGGCGCGGGGCTTTCTTT

j_call: TRBJ1-3
d_call: .
clone_size: once
v_call: TRBV9
cdr3_aa: CASSGLGTPGNTIYF
cdr3_nt: TGTGCCAGCAGCGGCTTAGGGACTCCTGGAAACACCATATATTTT

j_call: TRBJ1-5
d_call: .
clone_size: .
v_call: TRBV19
cdr3_aa: CASNMDKYSNQPQHF
cdr3_nt: TGTGCCAGTAATATGGACAAGTATAGCAATCAGCCCCAGCATTTT

j_call: TRBJ2-7
d_call: .
clone_size: .
v_call: TRBV2
cdr3_aa: CASSTGTGEQYF
cdr3_nt: TGTGCCAGCAGTACAGGGACGGGTGAGCAGTACTTC

j_call: TRBJ1-2
d_call: .
clone_size: .
v_call: TRBV2
cdr3_aa: CASSDGYGYTF
cdr3_nt: TGTGCCAGCAGTGACGGTTATGGCTACACCTTC

j_call: TRBJ2-3
d_call: TRBD1
clone_size: .
v_call: TRBV10-3
cdr3_aa: CAISESIGQGPDTQYF
cdr3_nt: TGTGCCATCAGTGAGTCTATAGGACAGGGGCCAGATACGCAGTATTTT

j_call: TRBJ2-2
d_call: .
clone_size: .
v_call: TRBV27
cdr3_aa: CASSGRPGITGELFF
cdr3_nt: TGTGCCAGCAGTGGGCGACCCGGGATCACCGGGGAGCTGTTTTTT

j_call: TRBJ2-3
d_call: TRBD2
clone_size: .
v_call: TRBV19
cdr3_aa: CASKAGGGSTDTQYF
cdr3_nt: TGTGCCAGTAAGGCGGGCGGGGGGAGCACAGATACGCAGTATTTT